This TCR beta chain originates from a study of T-cell reconstitution after alpha-beta-depleted transplantation in children. General study findings and limits: Reportedly, alpha-beta T cells present about two months post-transplant originated from several hundred expanded clones of graft origin. It was surviving recipient T cells and thymic progenitors that gave some patients high TCRbeta diversity at day 60. Most T-cell counts and diversity one year after the transplant came from T cells that were newly produced.

This clonotype was picked up a small number of times. The target antigen is unknown. The CDR3 length is 15 residues. Per the germline V gene, CDR1 is MNHEY and CDR2 is SMNVEV (reference sequence). V was cut by 10 bases and J by 1 base, with 19 bases left in between. A library of TCRbeta sequences, prepared with unique molecular identifiers, was generated. TCRdb re-called the PCR reads through MiXCR, storing one row per CDR3 protein. Among some 840,000 distinct CDR3 sequences listed, 15% to 20% were seen once. The genes are TRBV27 and TRBJ1-1; D is perhaps TRBD1 (6 bases). This sequence was found in a male patient younger than 18 who had a stem cell transplant for acute lymphoblastic leukemia, so the T cells may come from the graft donor. Sequenced here: PBMCs, mostly from graft donor cells, sampled 360 days after TCRalphabeta/CD19-depleted stem cell transplant. DNA for the CDR3: TGTGCCACCAGGGGCCTCGACAGACCGAACACTGAAGCTTTCTTT. It codes for CATRGLDRPNTEAFF.